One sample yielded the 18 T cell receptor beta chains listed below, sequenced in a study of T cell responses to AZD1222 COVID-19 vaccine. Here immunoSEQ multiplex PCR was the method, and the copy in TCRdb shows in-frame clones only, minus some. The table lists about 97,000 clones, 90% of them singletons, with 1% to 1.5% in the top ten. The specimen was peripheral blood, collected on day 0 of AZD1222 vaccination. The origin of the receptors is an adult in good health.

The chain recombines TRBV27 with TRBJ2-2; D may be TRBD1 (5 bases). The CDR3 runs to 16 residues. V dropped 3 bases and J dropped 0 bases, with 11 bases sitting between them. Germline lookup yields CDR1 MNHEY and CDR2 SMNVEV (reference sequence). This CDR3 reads CASSLVDRTNTGELFF. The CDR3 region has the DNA TGTGCCAGCAGTTTGGTAGACAGAACGAACACCGGGGAGCTGTTTTTT.

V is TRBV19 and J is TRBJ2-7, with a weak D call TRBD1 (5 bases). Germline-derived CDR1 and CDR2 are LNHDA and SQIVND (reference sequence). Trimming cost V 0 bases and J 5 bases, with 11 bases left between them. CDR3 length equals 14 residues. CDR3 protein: CASSIEDGADEQYF. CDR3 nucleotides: TGTGCCAGTAGTATAGAAGATGGGGCCGACGAGCAGTACTTC.

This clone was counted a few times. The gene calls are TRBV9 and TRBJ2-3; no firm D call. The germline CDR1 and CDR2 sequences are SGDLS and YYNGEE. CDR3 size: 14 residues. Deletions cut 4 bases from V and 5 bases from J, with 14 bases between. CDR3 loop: CASSPRPSGDTQYF. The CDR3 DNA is TGTGCCAGCAGCCCCCGTCCCTCCGGAGATACGCAGTATTTT.

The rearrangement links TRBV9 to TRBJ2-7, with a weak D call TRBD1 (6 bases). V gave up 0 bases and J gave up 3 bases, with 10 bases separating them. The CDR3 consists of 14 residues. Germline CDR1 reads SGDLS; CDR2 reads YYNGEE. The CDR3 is CASSVGPRGYEQYF. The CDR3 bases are TGTGCCAGCAGCGTAGGGCCCAGGGGCTACGAGCAGTACTTC. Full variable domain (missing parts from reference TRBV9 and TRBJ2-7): DSGVTQTPKHLITATGQRVTLRCSPRSGDLSVYWYQQSLDQGLQFLIQYYNGEERAKGNILERFSAQQFPDLHSELNLSSLELGDSALYFCASSVGPRGYEQYFGPGTRLTVT.

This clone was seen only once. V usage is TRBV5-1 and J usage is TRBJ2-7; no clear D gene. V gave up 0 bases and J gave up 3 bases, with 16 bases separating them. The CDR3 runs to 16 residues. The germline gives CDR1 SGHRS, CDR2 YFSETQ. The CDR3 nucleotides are TGCGCCAGCAGCTTGGTAGGAGATGCCCTTCGCTACGAGCAGTACTTC. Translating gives CASSLVGDALRYEQYF.

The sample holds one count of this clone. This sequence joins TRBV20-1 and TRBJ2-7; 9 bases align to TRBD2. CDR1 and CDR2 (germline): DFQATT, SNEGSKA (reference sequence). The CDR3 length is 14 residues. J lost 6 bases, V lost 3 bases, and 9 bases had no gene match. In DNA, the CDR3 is TGCAGTGCTAGTGGCGGGGGGGGAGCTGGCGAGCAGTACTTC. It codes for CSASGGGGAGEQYF.

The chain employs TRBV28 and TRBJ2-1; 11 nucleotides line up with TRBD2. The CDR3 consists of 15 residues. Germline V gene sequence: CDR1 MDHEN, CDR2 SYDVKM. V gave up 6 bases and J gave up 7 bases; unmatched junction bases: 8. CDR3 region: CASSQIAGGRNEQFF. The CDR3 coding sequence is TGTGCCAGCAGCCAAATAGCGGGGGGGCGAAATGAGCAGTTCTTC. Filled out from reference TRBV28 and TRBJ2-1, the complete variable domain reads DVKVTQSSRYLVKRTGEKVFLECVQDMDHENMFWYRQDPGLGLRLIYFSYDVKMKEKGDIPEGYSVSREKKERFSLILESASTNQTSMYLCASSQIAGGRNEQFFGPGTRLTVL.

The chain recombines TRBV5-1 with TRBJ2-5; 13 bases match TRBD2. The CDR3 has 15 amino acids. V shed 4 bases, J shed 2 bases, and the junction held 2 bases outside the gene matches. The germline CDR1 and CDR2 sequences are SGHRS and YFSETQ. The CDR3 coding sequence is TGCGCCAGCAGCCTGGGACTAGCGGGGCAAGAGACCCAGTACTTC. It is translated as CASSLGLAGQETQYF.

The chain's CDR3 is CASSLWDRGRETQYF. The CDR3, as DNA: TGTGCCAGCAGTCTCTGGGACAGGGGGCGAGAGACCCAGTACTTC. The J gene is TRBJ2-5, the V gene TRBV28; the match to TRBD1 covers 12 bases. The J segment lost 4 bases and the V segment lost 5 bases, leaving 5 bases of the junction unmatched. The CDR3 is 15 residues long. CDR1 MDHEN and CDR2 SYDVKM come from the germline V gene. The variable domain in full, with the rest retrieved from reference TRBV28 and TRBJ2-5, is DVKVTQSSRYLVKRTGEKVFLECVQDMDHENMFWYRQDPGLGLRLIYFSYDVKMKEKGDIPEGYSVSREKKERFSLILESASTNQTSMYLCASSLWDRGRETQYFGPGTRLLVL.

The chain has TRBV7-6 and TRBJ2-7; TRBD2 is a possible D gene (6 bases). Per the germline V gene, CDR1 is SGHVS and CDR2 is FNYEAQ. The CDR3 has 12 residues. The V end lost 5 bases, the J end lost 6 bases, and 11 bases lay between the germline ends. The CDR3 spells CASSAGGSEQYF. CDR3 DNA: TGTGCCAGCAGCGCAGGAGGGAGCGAGCAGTACTTC.

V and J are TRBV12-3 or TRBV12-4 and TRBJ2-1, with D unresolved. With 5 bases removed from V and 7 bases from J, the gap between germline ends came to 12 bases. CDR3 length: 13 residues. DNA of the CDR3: TGTGCCAGCAGTACGAAGCCTAGGAATGAGCAGTTCTTC. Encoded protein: CASSTKPRNEQFF.

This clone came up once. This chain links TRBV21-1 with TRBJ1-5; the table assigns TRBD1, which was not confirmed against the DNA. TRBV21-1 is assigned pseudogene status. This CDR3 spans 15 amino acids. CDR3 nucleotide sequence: TGTGCCAGCAGCTCCCGACAGGGGAGCCATCAGCCCCAGCATTTT. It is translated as CASSSRQGSHQPQHF.

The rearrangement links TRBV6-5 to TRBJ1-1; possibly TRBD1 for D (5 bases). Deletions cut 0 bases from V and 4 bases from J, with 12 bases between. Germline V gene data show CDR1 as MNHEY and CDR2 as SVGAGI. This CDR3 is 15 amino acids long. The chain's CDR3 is CASSYSLRGFTEAFF. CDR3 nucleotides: TGTGCCAGCAGTTACTCTTTACGGGGGTTCACTGAAGCTTTCTTT.

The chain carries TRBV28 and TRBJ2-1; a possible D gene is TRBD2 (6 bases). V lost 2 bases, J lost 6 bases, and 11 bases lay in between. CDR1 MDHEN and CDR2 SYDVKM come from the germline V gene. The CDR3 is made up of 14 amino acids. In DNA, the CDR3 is TGTGCCAGCAGTTTAGGCGGGGCAGGCAATGAGCAGTTCTTC. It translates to CASSLGGAGNEQFF.

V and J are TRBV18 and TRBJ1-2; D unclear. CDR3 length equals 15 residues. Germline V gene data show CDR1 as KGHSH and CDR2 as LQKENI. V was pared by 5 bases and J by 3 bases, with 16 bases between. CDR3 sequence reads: CASSSTLSRDYGYTF. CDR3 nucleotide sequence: TGTGCCAGCTCAAGTACCCTCTCGAGGGACTATGGCTACACCTTC. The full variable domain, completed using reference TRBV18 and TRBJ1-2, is NAGVMQNPRHLVRRRGQEARLRCSPMKGHSHVYWYRQLPEEGLKFMVYLQKENIIDESGMPKERFSAEFPKEGPSILRIQQVVRGDSAAYFCASSSTLSRDYGYTFGSGTRLTVV.

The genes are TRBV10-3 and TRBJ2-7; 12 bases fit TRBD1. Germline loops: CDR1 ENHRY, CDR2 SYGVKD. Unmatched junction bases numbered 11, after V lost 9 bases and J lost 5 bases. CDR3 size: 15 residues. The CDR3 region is CAMGSPGQGAHEQYF. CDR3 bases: TGTGCCATGGGTTCGCCGGGACAGGGGGCCCACGAGCAGTACTTC.

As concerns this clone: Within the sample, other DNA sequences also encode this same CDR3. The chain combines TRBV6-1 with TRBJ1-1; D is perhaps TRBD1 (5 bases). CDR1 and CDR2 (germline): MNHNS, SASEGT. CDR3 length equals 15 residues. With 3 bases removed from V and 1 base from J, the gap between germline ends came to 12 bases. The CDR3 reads CASSDPGHPNTEAFF. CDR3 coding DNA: TGTGCCAGCAGTGATCCTGGACACCCGAACACTGAAGCTTTCTTT.

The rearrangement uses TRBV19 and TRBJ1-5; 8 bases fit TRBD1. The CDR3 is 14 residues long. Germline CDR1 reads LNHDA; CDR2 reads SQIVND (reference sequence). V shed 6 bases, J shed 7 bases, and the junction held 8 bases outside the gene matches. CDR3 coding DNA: TGTGCCAGTAGCCCAGACAGGGGACGACAGCCCCAGCATTTT. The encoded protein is CASSPDRGRQPQHF.